The 9 T cell receptor beta chains below come from one sample, sequenced in a study of Graves' ophthalmopathy and Graves' hyperthyroidism. Amplified material comprised TCR beta CDR3 regions derived from RNA transcripts. The authors performed first-round RT-PCR with HTBI primers and then a second-round multiplex PCR. TCRdb recomputed calls from the multiplex PCR reads with MiXCR, one row per CDR3 protein. The sample carries about 410,000 distinct CDR3 sequences, around 18% recorded once. The sequenced sample was peripheral blood. The receptors were sampled from a woman under 30 with Graves' ophthalmopathy.

This clonotype has a count of ten or more. The chain uses TRBV2 and TRBJ2-1; D is perhaps TRBD1 (6 bases). V was trimmed by 7 bases and J by 4 bases, leaving 11 bases between them. The CDR3 sequence is 13 residues long. CDR1 and CDR2 (germline): SNHLY, FYNNEI. CDR3 in amino acids: CASIQGQYNEQFF. The CDR3 DNA reads as TGTGCCAGCATCCAAGGACAGTACAATGAGCAGTTCTTC.

In its sample, this clonotype was seen once. The chain links TRBV12-3 or TRBV12-4 to TRBJ2-2; D perhaps matches TRBD2 (6 bases). V was shortened by 0 bases and J by 8 bases, with 10 bases between the two germline ends. The CDR3 totals 14 residues. Written as DNA, the CDR3 is TGTGCCAGCAGTTTAGCGGGAGGAGGGGGGGAGCTGTTTTTT. This encodes CASSLAGGGGELFF.

This clonotype was counted ten times or more. The rearrangement links TRBV30 to TRBJ2-7; D is possibly TRBD2 (5 bases). CDR1 GTSNPN and CDR2 SVGIG come from the germline V gene (reference sequence). Trimming took off 0 bases at V and 6 bases at J, with 12 bases between the two ends. This CDR3 is 13 amino acids long. As DNA, the CDR3 is TGTGCCTGGAGTGTGGGCACTAGGACCGAGCAGTACTTC. Protein: CAWSVGTRTEQYF.

There are many counts of this clonotype. This chain joins TRBV20-1 and TRBJ2-5; D gene unclear. Germline loops: CDR1 DFQATT, CDR2 SNEGSKA (reference sequence). Trimming took 4 bases from V and 7 from J, leaving 7 bases between them. CDR3 length equals 10 residues. CDR3 DNA sequence: TGCAGTGCTATTTTTGGGACCCAGTACTTC. It specifies CSAIFGTQYF.

This clonotype has at least ten counts. This chain joins TRBV18 and TRBJ1-1; no clear D gene. Germline CDR1 reads KGHSH; CDR2 reads LQKENI. Trimming cost V 6 bases and J 0 bases, with 8 bases left between them. CDR3 length: 13 residues. CDR3 amino acids: CASSPPMNTEAFF. The CDR3, as DNA: TGTGCCAGCTCTCCCCCGATGAACACTGAAGCTTTCTTT.

The chain has TRBV20-1 and TRBJ1-5, with D possibly matching TRBD1 (5 bases). The CDR3 has 15 residues. CDR1 is DFQATT, CDR2 SNEGSKA, per germline (reference sequence). Trimming cost V 0 bases and J 4 bases, with 13 bases left between them. Here the CDR3 reads CSARETGKGNQPQHF. DNA for the CDR3: TGCAGTGCTAGAGAAACCGGGAAGGGGAATCAGCCCCAGCATTTT.

This clonotype has at least ten counts. V is TRBV20-1 and J is TRBJ1-1; the D is unclear. The CDR3 spans 13 residues. Germline CDR1 DFQATT, CDR2 SNEGSKA (reference sequence). The ends were cut back, 6 bases at V and 5 bases at J, with 16 bases in the middle. The DNA of the CDR3 is TGCAGTGCCTCGCGGGGTCAGCGGACTGAAGCTTTCTTT. Protein product: CSASRGQRTEAFF.

This clonotype has just one count. The chain joins TRBV19 to TRBJ1-1, with D possibly TRBD1 on 5 matching bases. CDR3 length: 14 amino acids. Germline V gene sequence: CDR1 LNHDA, CDR2 SQIVND (reference sequence). Trimming left V 6 bases short and J 1 base short, with 12 bases between. The CDR3 sequence is CASSHRGANTEAFF. The CDR3 DNA is TGTGCCAGTAGCCACCGAGGGGCGAACACTGAAGCTTTCTTT.

This chain joins TRBV10-2 and TRBJ2-2; D is ambiguous. The CDR3 is made up of 13 amino acids. Germline loops: CDR1 WSHSY, CDR2 SAAADI. Trimming took off 4 bases at V and 3 bases at J, with 6 bases between the two ends. The CDR3 sequence is CASSGLDTGELFF. The CDR3 coding sequence is TGCGCCAGCAGTGGACTGGACACCGGGGAGCTGTTTTTT.